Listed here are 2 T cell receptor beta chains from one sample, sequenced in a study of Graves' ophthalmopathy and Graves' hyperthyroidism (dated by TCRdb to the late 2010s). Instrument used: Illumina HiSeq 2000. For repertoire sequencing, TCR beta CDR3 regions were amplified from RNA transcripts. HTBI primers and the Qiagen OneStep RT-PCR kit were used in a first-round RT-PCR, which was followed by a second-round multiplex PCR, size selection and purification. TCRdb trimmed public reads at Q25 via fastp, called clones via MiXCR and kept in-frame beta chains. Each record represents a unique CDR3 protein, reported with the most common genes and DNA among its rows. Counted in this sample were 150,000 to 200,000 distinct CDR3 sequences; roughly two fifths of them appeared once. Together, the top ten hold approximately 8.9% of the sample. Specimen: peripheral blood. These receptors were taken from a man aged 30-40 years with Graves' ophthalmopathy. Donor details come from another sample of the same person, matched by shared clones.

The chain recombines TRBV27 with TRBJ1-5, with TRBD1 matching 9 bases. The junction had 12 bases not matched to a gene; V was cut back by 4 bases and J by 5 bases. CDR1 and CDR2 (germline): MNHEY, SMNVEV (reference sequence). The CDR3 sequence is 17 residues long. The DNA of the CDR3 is TGTGCCAGCAGTTCGACAGGGGGGAACTGGGATCATCAGCCCCAGCATTTT. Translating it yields CASSSTGGNWDHQPQHF.

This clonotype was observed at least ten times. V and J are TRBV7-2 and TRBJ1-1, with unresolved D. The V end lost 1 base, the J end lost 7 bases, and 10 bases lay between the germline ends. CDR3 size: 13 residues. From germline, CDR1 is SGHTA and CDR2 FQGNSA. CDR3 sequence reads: CASSLEGPDEAFF. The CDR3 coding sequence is TGTGCCAGCAGCTTAGAAGGGCCCGATGAAGCTTTCTTT.